A selection of T cell receptor beta chains follows, all from one sample in a study of cytomegalovirus exposure and HLA in healthy donors. Profiled with immunoSEQ multiplex PCR; TCRdb holds only in-frame clones, not every one. The repertoire holds roughly 200,000 clones, with approximately 84% as singletons. The sequenced sample consisted of PBMCs. The receptors were sampled from a woman between 35 and 50 years old in good health and CMV-seronegative. Both conserved end residues are part of each CDR3. The D gene is left open where the match is weak. Size values are once, few and many counts, or a class for expanded clones, and some rows have none.

d_gene	v_gene	j_gene	abundance	CDR3aa	CDR3nt
-	TRBV15	TRBJ1-5	-	CATSRGGNQPQHF	TGTGCCACCAGCAGAGGAGGGAATCAGCCCCAGCATTTT
TRBD2	TRBV4-3	TRBJ2-7	-	CASSQEPSGVSYEQYF	TGCGCCAGCAGCCAAGAACCTAGCGGGGTCTCCTACGAGCAGTACTTC
TRBD1	TRBV6-5	TRBJ1-2	once	CASSYGTGGYGYTF	TGTGCCAGCAGTTACGGGACAGGGGGCTATGGCTACACCTTC
TRBD1	TRBV4-1	TRBJ2-7	-	CASRSGQGFSEQYF	TGCGCCAGCCGCTCGGGACAGGGGTTTAGCGAGCAGTACTTC
-	TRBV18	TRBJ2-1	-	CASSPPTGSNNEQFF	TGTGCCAGCTCACCACCGACGGGGAGCAACAATGAGCAGTTCTTC
-	TRBV7-3	TRBJ1-2	-	CASSFERESGYTF	TGTGCCAGCAGCTTCGAAAGGGAGAGTGGCTACACCTTC
-	TRBV7-9	TRBJ2-2	few	CASSLGPGELFF	TGTGCCAGCAGCTTAGGGCCCGGGGAGCTGTTTTTT
TRBD1	TRBV7-6	TRBJ2-2	-	CASSFGGTGFLGELFF	TGTGCCAGCAGTTTCGGCGGGACAGGGTTTCTGGGGGAGCTGTTTTTT
TRBD2	TRBV19	TRBJ2-7	-	CASGATSGGFYEQYF	TGTGCCAGTGGCGCTACTAGCGGGGGGTTCTACGAGCAGTACTTC
-	TRBV11-2	TRBJ1-1	-	CASSWRVATEAFF	TGTGCCAGCAGCTGGAGGGTGGCCACTGAAGCTTTCTTT
-	TRBV5-1	TRBJ1-1	once	CASSLRQEGLREAFF	TGCGCCAGCAGCTTACGGCAAGAGGGCCTACGTGAAGCTTTCTTT
-	TRBV11-2	TRBJ1-1	-	CASRTTGNTEAFF	TGTGCCAGCAGGACGACAGGGAACACTGAAGCTTTCTTT
TRBD1	TRBV5-6	TRBJ2-7	-	CASSLPGQGNYEQYF	TGTGCCAGCAGCTTACCGGGACAGGGGAACTACGAGCAGTACTTC
TRBD1	TRBV19	TRBJ2-5	-	CASSSRDRGYQETQYF	TGTGCCAGTAGTAGCCGGGACAGGGGTTACCAAGAGACCCAGTACTTC
-	TRBV11-2	TRBJ2-7	-	CASSYPPGVGYEQYF	TGTGCCAGCAGCTACCCGCCAGGGGTAGGGTACGAGCAGTACTTC
-	TRBV6-6	TRBJ2-1	-	CASSLQGNEQFF	TGTGCCAGCAGTTTACAGGGAAATGAGCAGTTCTTC
-	TRBV29-1	TRBJ2-7	-	CSVGVGLSSYEQYF	TGCAGCGTAGGAGTAGGACTATCCTCCTACGAGCAGTACTTC
-	TRBV25-1	TRBJ1-1	-	CASSGPSGRVTEAFF	TGTGCCAGTAGCGGCCCCTCTGGAAGGGTCACTGAAGCTTTCTTT
-	TRBV6-5	TRBJ1-6	few	CASMSRSYNSPLHF	TGTGCCAGCATGTCACGGTCCTATAATTCACCCCTCCACTTT
-	TRBV5-1	TRBJ2-5	-	CASSSSIPGETQYF	TGCGCCAGCAGCTCTTCGATCCCGGGGGAGACCCAGTACTTC
-	TRBV6-5	TRBJ2-3	-	CASRKQGTDTQYF	TGTGCCAGCAGAAAACAGGGCACAGATACGCAGTATTTT
-	TRBV5-6	TRBJ1-1	few	CASSWGGTEAFF	TGTGCCAGCAGCTGGGGGGGAACTGAAGCTTTCTTT
TRBD1	TRBV2	TRBJ2-5	-	CASSEAGTGGVETQYF	TGTGCCAGCAGTGAAGCCGGGACAGGGGGCGTTGAGACCCAGTACTTC
-	TRBV30	TRBJ2-7	-	CAWSSGQTYEQYF	TGTGCCTGGAGTTCGGGACAAACCTACGAGCAGTACTTC
-	TRBV21-1	TRBJ2-7	-	CASSTRVFSEQYF	TGTGCCAGCAGCACCAGGGTATTTAGCGAGCAGTACTTC
TRBD1	TRBV2	TRBJ1-6	-	CASRYPRGDSTYNSPLHF	TGTGCCAGCAGATATCCTAGAGGGGACAGCACCTATAATTCACCCCTCCACTTT
-	TRBV19	TRBJ1-1	-	CASRVGEGNTEAFF	TGTGCCAGTAGGGTCGGGGAAGGGAACACTGAAGCTTTCTTT
TRBD1	TRBV5-1	TRBJ2-7	-	CASSALTGGSYEQYF	TGCGCCAGCAGCGCCTTAACAGGGGGCAGTTACGAGCAGTACTTC
-	TRBV7-8	TRBJ1-4	few	CASSQSWSSLNEKLFF	TGTGCCAGCAGCCAGTCGTGGTCCAGTCTCAATGAAAAACTGTTTTTT
TRBD2	TRBV5-5	TRBJ2-1	-	CASSFSGGNTNEQFF	TGTGCCAGCAGTTTTAGCGGGGGGAATACAAATGAGCAGTTCTTC
-	TRBV18	TRBJ2-7	once	CASSPQTKFSYEQYF	TGTGCCAGCTCACCACAGACTAAGTTTTCCTACGAGCAGTACTTC
TRBD1	TRBV9	TRBJ1-4	-	CASSVAAGGLEKLFF	TGTGCCAGCAGCGTAGCGGCAGGGGGTTTGGAAAAACTGTTTTTT
TRBD1	TRBV10-3	TRBJ2-7	-	CAIKYSGTAYEQYF	TGTGCCATCAAATACTCCGGGACAGCCTACGAGCAGTACTTC
-	TRBV5-6	TRBJ1-2	-	CASSLGGGPGYGYTF	TGTGCCAGCAGCTTGGGGGGCGGTCCGGGCTATGGCTACACCTTC
-	TRBV9	TRBJ1-2	-	CASSVEGGDRRGYTF	TGTGCCAGCAGCGTAGAGGGGGGGGATCGGAGGGGCTACACCTTC
TRBD2	TRBV4-3	TRBJ2-1	-	CASSQVGGTNEQFF	TGCGCCAGCAGCCAGGTGGGAGGGACTAATGAGCAGTTCTTC
-	TRBV5-4	TRBJ2-5	-	CASSFLVGDQETQYF	TGTGCCAGCAGCTTTCTTGTAGGGGACCAAGAGACCCAGTACTTC
-	TRBV7-2	TRBJ2-1	-	CASSLARGGLNEQFF	TGTGCCAGCAGCTTGGCCCGAGGGGGACTAAATGAGCAGTTCTTC
-	TRBV18	TRBJ2-3	-	CASSPKAPSTDTQYF	TGTGCCAGCTCACCCAAAGCCCCAAGCACAGATACGCAGTATTTT
TRBD1	TRBV5-1	TRBJ1-1	-	CASSLTGGSNTEAFF	TGCGCCAGCAGCTTGACAGGGGGTTCAAATACTGAAGCTTTCTTT
-	TRBV5-6	TRBJ2-7	-	CASSNNIQGPHYEQYF	TGTGCCAGCAGCAATAACATTCAGGGGCCCCACTACGAGCAGTACTTC
-	TRBV5-5	TRBJ2-7	-	CASSQEGGGAPYEQYF	TGTGCCAGCAGCCAAGAAGGGGGAGGGGCCCCCTACGAGCAGTACTTC